The 15 T cell receptor beta chains in this list originate from one sample, sequenced in a study of naive and memory T cell subsets. Amplification of ligated cDNA took four PCR rounds with SP2 and nested alpha and beta constant primers. TCRdb re-derived calls from the UMI-ligation and nested PCR reads in MiXCR, one entry per CDR3 protein. Counted here are 20,000 to 25,000 distinct CDR3 sequences, about 6.4% occurring once; the ten biggest clones make up about 6%. Treatment in this sample: skin biopsy from PPD injection site in Mantoux-positive individual. A UMI-containing oligonucleotide was joined by 3' ligation to the TCR cDNA template. Sequencing was performed on skin, taken from a tuberculin skin test site. The receptors shown here come from an adult in good health.

This clonotype has a count of ten or more. The chain has TRBV25-1 and TRBJ1-5, with D possibly being TRBD1 (6 bases). The germline gives CDR1 MGHDK, CDR2 SYGVNS. This CDR3 has 15 amino acids. V was trimmed by 5 bases and J by 4 bases, leaving 15 bases between them. CDR3 sequence: CASSPYRELNQPQHF. CDR3 nucleotide sequence: TGTGCCAGCAGTCCCTACAGGGAGTTGAATCAGCCCCAGCATTTT.

This clonotype was picked up many times. The V call is TRBV18, the J call TRBJ2-3, with 10 bases that match TRBD2. Unmatched junction bases numbered 12, after V lost 3 bases and J lost 3 bases. The CDR3 consists of 18 residues. Germline V gene data show CDR1 as KGHSH and CDR2 as LQKENI. Here the CDR3 reads CASSPSLGSSGSTDTQYF. The DNA of the CDR3 is TGTGCCAGCTCACCGTCCCTCGGATCTAGCGGGAGTACAGATACGCAGTATTTT.

The chain combines TRBV4-1 with TRBJ2-1; D is uncertain. The length of the CDR3 is 15 residues. Deletions cut 1 base from V and 5 bases from J, with 12 bases between. CDR1 and CDR2 (germline): MGHRA, YSYEKL. The CDR3 DNA is TGCGCCAGCAGCCAAGTGGCTAGAGTCGACAATGAGCAGTTCTTC. Encoded protein: CASSQVARVDNEQFF.

This clonotype was seen many times. This sequence joins TRBV2 and TRBJ2-2, with D unclear. The germline CDR1 and CDR2 sequences are SNHLY and FYNNEI. V was clipped by 4 bases and J by 6 bases, with 9 bases between them. The length of the CDR3 is 13 residues. The CDR3 bases are TGTGCCAGCAGTGTTGGCGCTGCCGGGGAGCTGTTTTTT. Protein: CASSVGAAGELFF.

This clonotype showed up many times. The V gene is TRBV18, the J gene TRBJ1-5; D might be TRBD1 (5 bases). The V end lost 3 bases, the J end lost 9 bases, and 18 bases lay between the germline ends. Germline CDR1 and CDR2: KGHSH and LQKENI. CDR3 length equals 15 residues. CDR3 sequence (DNA): TGTGCCAGCTCACCTCATTCAGACTTGACAGTGCCCCAGCATTTT. This gives the protein CASSPHSDLTVPQHF.

Ten or more counts support this clonotype. The gene calls are TRBV28 and TRBJ2-1; 7 nucleotides match TRBD2. V lost 7 bases to trimming and J lost 6 bases; unmatched junction nucleotides: 12. This CDR3 contains 15 residues. Germline CDR1 MDHEN, CDR2 SYDVKM. The CDR3 region has the DNA TGTGCCAGCACTCCTCTAGCGGCGACCTCCAATGAGCAGTTCTTC. Its protein product is CASTPLAATSNEQFF. Based on the CDR3 plus reference TRBV28 and TRBJ2-1, the full variable domain is DVKVTQSSRYLVKRTGEKVFLECVQDMDHENMFWYRQDPGLGLRLIYFSYDVKMKEKGDIPEGYSVSREKKERFSLILESASTNQTSMYLCASTPLAATSNEQFFGPGTRLTVL.

Worth noting for this clonotype: This may come from a read error, since a much larger clone is one base off. The CDR3 DNA is TGTGCCAGCAGTGAAGCGAATGGACAGTTCGGTGGCCTTCAAGAGACCCAGTACTTC. Translation: CASSEANGQFGGLQETQYF. J is TRBJ2-5 and V is TRBV2, with a possible D match to TRBD1 (6 bases). CDR1 and CDR2 from the germline V gene are SNHLY and FYNNEI. Between the trimmed V and J ends, which lost 0 bases and 2 bases, there was a span of 22 bases. The CDR3 is 19 residues long.

CDR3 region: CASRNRGLSMNTEAFF. The CDR3 DNA reads as TGTGCCAGCCGAAACAGGGGGCTCTCCATGAACACTGAAGCTTTCTTT. V gene TRBV6-5 combines with J gene TRBJ1-1, with 9 bases matching TRBD1. The CDR3 consists of 16 residues. Germline lookup yields CDR1 MNHEY and CDR2 SVGAGI. V trimming: 8 bases; J trimming: 0 bases; junction bases outside the gene matches: 10.

This clonotype was recorded many times. The genes are TRBV5-6 and TRBJ2-3; the D gene is possibly TRBD2 (6 bases). Germline-derived CDR1 and CDR2 are SGHDT and YYEEEE. This CDR3 is 13 amino acids long. V dropped 0 bases and J dropped 7 bases, with 9 bases sitting between them. The CDR3 spells CASSLEAGHTQYF. The CDR3 region has the DNA TGTGCCAGCAGCTTGGAGGCGGGGCATACGCAGTATTTT.

This clonotype was detected many times. This chain links TRBV2 with TRBJ1-2; a weak D match, TRBD1 (6 bases). Germline V CDR1 and CDR2: SNHLY, FYNNEI. Trimming pared 2 bases from V and 2 bases from J, leaving 18 bases between. This CDR3 has 17 amino acids. The CDR3 DNA sequence: TGTGCCAGCAGTGAATCAGGCGTCAGGGGAGCGAACTATGGCTACACCTTC. It is translated as CASSESGVRGANYGYTF. The complete variable domain, with remaining parts taken from reference TRBV2 and TRBJ1-2, reads EPEVTQTPSHQVTQMGQEVILRCVPISNHLYFYWYRQILGQKVEFLVSFYNNEISEKSEIFDDQFSVERPDGSNFTLKIRSTKLEDSAMYFCASSESGVRGANYGYTFGSGTRLTVV.

The J gene is TRBJ1-2, the V gene TRBV19, with 7 bases identical to TRBD1. Germline CDR1 is LNHDA and CDR2 is SQIVND (reference sequence). CDR3 length: 14 amino acids. V gave up 6 bases and J gave up 4 bases; unmatched junction bases: 8. CDR3 nucleotide sequence: TGTGCCAGTAGAAGACAGGGAATAAGCTATGGCTACACCTTC. This translates into CASRRQGISYGYTF. Supplemented by reference TRBV19 and TRBJ1-2, the full variable domain reads DGGITQSPKYLFRKEGQNVTLSCEQNLNHDAMYWYRQDPGQGLRLIYYSQIVNDFQKGDIAEGYSVSREKKESFPLTVTSAQKNPTAFYLCASRRQGISYGYTFGSGTRLTVV.

This clonotype was observed at least ten times. The CDR3 bases are TGCGCCAGCAGCTTGGTTTCCGGCAGGGTGGATGTGAGCGGGAGGCGGAATGAGCAGTTCTTC. Protein product: CASSLVSGRVDVSGRRNEQFF. V is TRBV5-1 and J is TRBJ2-1; 9 bases line up with TRBD2. The CDR3 spans 21 residues. Germline V gene sequence: CDR1 SGHRS, CDR2 YFSETQ. V shed 0 bases and J 7 bases; nucleotides not matched to a gene: 23.

This clonotype was seen a few times. Since a much larger clone is just one base distant, this may be a read error. The chain carries TRBV6-5 and TRBJ2-1, with 10 bases identical to TRBD2. CDR3 length: 15 residues. Germline CDR1 MNHEY, CDR2 SVGAGI. V gave up 6 bases and J gave up 8 bases; unmatched junction bases: 10. CDR3 coding DNA: TGTGCCAGCAGCCCCTCCAGCGGGAGGGGGGATGAGCAGTTCTTC. This gives the protein CASSPSSGRGDEQFF.

This clonotype was seen repeatedly, ten times or more. J is TRBJ2-7 and V is TRBV6-5; D is uncertain. This CDR3 spans 11 amino acids. Germline V gene lookup returns CDR1 MNHEY and CDR2 SVGAGI. Trimming left V 8 bases short and J 3 bases short, with 8 bases between. The DNA of the CDR3 is TGTGCCAGCTCGCACGACTACGAGCAGTACTTC. Translating it yields CASSHDYEQYF.

This clonotype was seen at least ten times. CDR3 protein: CASSELGPVYNEQFF. The CDR3 bases are TGTGCCAGCAGTGAATTAGGGCCGGTCTACAATGAGCAGTTCTTC. V usage is TRBV25-1 and J usage is TRBJ2-1; D remains unclear. Trimming stripped 1 base from V and 3 bases from J, with 10 bases between. CDR3 length: 15 amino acids. Germline V gives CDR1 MGHDK, CDR2 SYGVNS. The full variable domain, rest sourced from reference TRBV25-1 and TRBJ2-1, is EADIYQTPRYLVIGTGKKITLECSQTMGHDKMYWYQQDPGMELHLIHYSYGVNSTEKGDLSSESTVSRIRTEHFPLTLESARPSHTSQYLCASSELGPVYNEQFFGPGTRLTVL.